What follows are 22 T cell receptor beta chains derived from one specimen sequenced in a study of T cells expressing NK-cell markers. From the 5' RACE reads, TCRdb lists one entry per CDR3 protein and no DNA. The sample totals about 540,000 distinct CDR3 sequences. What was sequenced was blood T cells: a sorted CD56 or NKG2C T cell subset, CD4+ or CD8+ T cells, or bulk PBMC T cells (not recorded which). These receptors were obtained from a man between 18 and 35 years old in good health.

This sequence joins TRBV6-1 and TRBJ2-5; TCRdb lists TRBD1, though no DNA is available to test this call. Germline CDR1 and CDR2: MNHNS and SASEGT. The length of the CDR3 is 15 residues. CDR3 protein: CASRDRDRGYETQYF.

CDR3 sequence: CASSPPGTKDIQYF. The chain joins TRBV4-2 to TRBJ2-4; TCRdb names TRBD1, which stays unverified in the absence of DNA. Germline V gives CDR1 LGHNA, CDR2 YNFKEQ. This CDR3 has 14 residues.

This sequence joins TRBV24-1 and TRBJ2-5. Germline V CDR1 and CDR2: KGHDR, SFDVKD. The CDR3 runs 13 residues. The CDR3 spells CATSDLRTETQYF.

This chain uses TRBV12-3 or TRBV12-4 with TRBJ2-3; TCRdb reports TRBD2, a call that lacks DNA to check it against. This CDR3 comprises 17 residues. CDR3: CASSLASGRSSTDTQYF.

This chain uses TRBV12-3 or TRBV12-4 with TRBJ2-7; the D gene TCRdb calls, TRBD2, cannot be checked with no DNA. The CDR3 contains 15 residues. CDR3: CASSQTSGSSYEQYF.

CDR3 in amino acids: CASSNPQPTEYEQYF. The chain couples TRBV21-1 to TRBJ2-7; TCRdb indicates TRBD1, and absent DNA this call remains unverified. TRBV21-1 is shown as a pseudogene. The CDR3 is 15 residues long.

The gene calls are TRBV30 and TRBJ2-5; TCRdb's D gene call, TRBD2, goes unchecked for lack of DNA. The CDR3 totals 14 residues. CDR1 is GTSNPN, CDR2 SVGIG, per germline (reference sequence). The CDR3 sequence: CAWTPGLAGETQYF.

This sequence joins TRBV7-9 and TRBJ2-5; TCRdb selects TRBD1, and the lack of DNA leaves this call unchecked. Germline V CDR1 and CDR2: SEHNR, FQNEAQ (reference sequence). There are 13 residues in the CDR3. Here the CDR3 reads CASSPGLGWTQYF.

The genes are TRBV29-1 and TRBJ2-3; TCRdb gives TRBD1 as the D gene, but with no DNA this cannot be confirmed. This CDR3 is 14 amino acids long. From germline, CDR1 is SQVTM and CDR2 ANQGSEA. The CDR3: CSGRDRPFTDTQYF.

The chain joins TRBV20-1 to TRBJ2-7; no DNA is available, so the TRBD1 call from TCRdb remains unchecked. Looked up from germline, CDR1 is DFQATT and CDR2 is SNEGSKA (reference sequence). CDR3 length equals 12 residues. Here the CDR3 reads CSAGGPPAEQYF.

This chain uses TRBV15 with TRBJ2-1; TCRdb lists TRBD2, though no DNA is available to test this call. This CDR3 has 15 residues. CDR1 LNHNV and CDR2 YYDKDF come from the germline V gene (reference sequence). The CDR3: CATSRDDLVGGEQFF.

The chain employs TRBV20-1 and TRBJ2-5; TCRdb indicates TRBD2, and absent DNA this call remains unverified. There are 15 residues in the CDR3. Germline V lookup: CDR1 DFQATT, CDR2 SNEGSKA (reference sequence). This CDR3 reads CSARRTGLGGETQYF.

The chain recombines TRBV7-9 with TRBJ2-7; TCRdb picks TRBD2, but there is no DNA to check that call. Germline assignment: CDR1 SEHNR and CDR2 FQNEAQ (reference sequence). This CDR3 region has 14 residues. The CDR3 reads CASIRTLEEDEQYF.

The chain has TRBV12-1 and TRBJ2-2; absent DNA, TCRdb's TRBD2 call cannot be checked. TRBV12-1 constitutes a pseudogene. This CDR3 region has 17 residues. The CDR3: CASSLDLAGSNTGELFF.

This chain joins TRBV20-1 and TRBJ2-1; TCRdb indicates TRBD2, and absent DNA this call remains unverified. Germline CDR1 DFQATT, CDR2 SNEGSKA (reference sequence). This CDR3 is built from 20 residues. CDR3 region: CSARVPPTTSSGSSADWQFF.

J is TRBJ1-4 and V is TRBV7-6; TCRdb names TRBD1, which stays unverified in the absence of DNA. The CDR3 consists of 18 residues. The germline V gene has CDR1 SGHVS and CDR2 FNYEAQ. The CDR3 spells CASSYPRTGTELNEKLFF.

The chain recombines TRBV7-9 with TRBJ1-5. Germline V gene sequence: CDR1 SEHNR, CDR2 FQNEAQ (reference sequence). This CDR3 contains 15 residues. CDR3 amino acids: CASSPKGGVNQPQHF.

The V call is TRBV6-2 or TRBV6-3, the J call TRBJ2-7; TCRdb names TRBD1, which stays unverified in the absence of DNA. The CDR3 covers 15 residues. Germline CDR1 is MNHEY and CDR2 is SVGEGT. CDR3 region: CASSPHRGNTNEQYF.

The V and J genes are TRBV12-3 or TRBV12-4 and TRBJ2-1. This CDR3 spans 14 amino acids. This CDR3 is CASSFPSDLSEQFF.

The chain links TRBV14 to TRBJ1-1; absent DNA, TCRdb's TRBD1 call cannot be checked. CDR3 length: 16 residues. Germline CDR1 reads SGHDN; CDR2 reads FVKESK. CDR3: CASSQVQGARGTEAFF.

This chain links TRBV29-1 with TRBJ2-2; the D call of TRBD1 rests on TCRdb alone, since no DNA is present to check it. The CDR3 contains 15 residues. Germline V CDR1 and CDR2: SQVTM, ANQGSEA. The CDR3 loop is CSVGGPGGGTGELFF.

The chain uses TRBV11-1 and TRBJ2-7. Per the germline V gene, CDR1 is SGHAT and CDR2 is FQDESV (reference sequence). This CDR3 region has 12 residues. The CDR3 spells CASSLAEDEQYF.